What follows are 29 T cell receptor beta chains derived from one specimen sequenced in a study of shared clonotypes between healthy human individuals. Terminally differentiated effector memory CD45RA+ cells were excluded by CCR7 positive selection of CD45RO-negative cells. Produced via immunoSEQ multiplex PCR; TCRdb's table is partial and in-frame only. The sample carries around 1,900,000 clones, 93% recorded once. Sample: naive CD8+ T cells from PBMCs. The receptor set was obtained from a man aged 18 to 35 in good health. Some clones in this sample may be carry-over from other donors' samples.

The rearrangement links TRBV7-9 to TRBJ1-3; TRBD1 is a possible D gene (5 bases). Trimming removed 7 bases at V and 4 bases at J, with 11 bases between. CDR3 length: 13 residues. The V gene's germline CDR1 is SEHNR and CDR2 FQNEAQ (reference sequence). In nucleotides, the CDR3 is TGTGCCAGCATACCCGGGGCCGGAAACACCATATATTTT. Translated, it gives CASIPGAGNTIYF.

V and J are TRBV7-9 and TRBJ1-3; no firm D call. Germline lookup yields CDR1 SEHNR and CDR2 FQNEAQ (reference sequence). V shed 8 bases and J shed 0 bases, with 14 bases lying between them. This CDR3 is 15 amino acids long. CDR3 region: CASPDGGSSGNTIYF. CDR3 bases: TGTGCCAGCCCGGACGGTGGGTCCTCTGGAAACACCATATATTTT.

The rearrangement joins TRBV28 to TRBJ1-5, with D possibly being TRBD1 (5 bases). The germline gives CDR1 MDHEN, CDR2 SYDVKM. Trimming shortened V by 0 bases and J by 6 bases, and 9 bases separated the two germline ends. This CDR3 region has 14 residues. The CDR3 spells CASSLWGEAQPQHF. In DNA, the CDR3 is TGTGCCAGCAGTTTATGGGGGGAGGCTCAGCCCCAGCATTTT.

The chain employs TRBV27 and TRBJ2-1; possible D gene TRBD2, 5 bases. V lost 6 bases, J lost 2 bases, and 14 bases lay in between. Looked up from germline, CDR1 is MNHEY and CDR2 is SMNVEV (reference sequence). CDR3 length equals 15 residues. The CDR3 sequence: CASRYSSGPYNEQFF. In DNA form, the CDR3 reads TGTGCCAGCAGGTATTCGAGCGGACCCTACAATGAGCAGTTCTTC.

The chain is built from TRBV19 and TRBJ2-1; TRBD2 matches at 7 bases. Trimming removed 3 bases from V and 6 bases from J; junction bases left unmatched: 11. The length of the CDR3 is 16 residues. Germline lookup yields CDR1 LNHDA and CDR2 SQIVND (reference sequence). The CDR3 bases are TGTGCCAGTAGTATTCAAGCGGGGCAGAACCCCAATGAGCAGTTCTTC. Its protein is CASSIQAGQNPNEQFF.

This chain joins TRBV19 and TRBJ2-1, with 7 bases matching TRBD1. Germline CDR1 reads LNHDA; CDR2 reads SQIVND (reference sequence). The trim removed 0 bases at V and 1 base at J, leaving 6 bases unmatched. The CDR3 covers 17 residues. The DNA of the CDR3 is TGTGCCAGTAGTATAGAGGAGACAGGGTGGTCCTACAATGAGCAGTTCTTC. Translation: CASSIEETGWSYNEQFF. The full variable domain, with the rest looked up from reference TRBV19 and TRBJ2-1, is DGGITQSPKYLFRKEGQNVTLSCEQNLNHDAMYWYRQDPGQGLRLIYYSQIVNDFQKGDIAEGYSVSREKKESFPLTVTSAQKNPTAFYLCASSIEETGWSYNEQFFGPGTRLTVL.

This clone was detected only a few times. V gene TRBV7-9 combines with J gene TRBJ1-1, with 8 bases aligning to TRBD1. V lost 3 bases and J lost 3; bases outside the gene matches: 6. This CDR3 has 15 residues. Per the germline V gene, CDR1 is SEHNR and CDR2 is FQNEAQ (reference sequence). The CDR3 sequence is CASSLAPTGDTEAFF. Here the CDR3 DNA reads TGTGCCAGCAGCTTGGCCCCGACAGGGGACACTGAAGCTTTCTTT.

The CDR3 sequence is CASSARTAAKYF. In DNA, the CDR3 is TGTGCCAGCAGCGCCCGGACGGCTGCAAAGTACTTC. The V gene is TRBV9, the J gene TRBJ2-5; D unclear. The CDR3 consists of 12 residues. V was clipped by 3 bases and J by 12 bases, with 15 bases between them. The germline V gene encodes CDR1 SGDLS and CDR2 YYNGEE.

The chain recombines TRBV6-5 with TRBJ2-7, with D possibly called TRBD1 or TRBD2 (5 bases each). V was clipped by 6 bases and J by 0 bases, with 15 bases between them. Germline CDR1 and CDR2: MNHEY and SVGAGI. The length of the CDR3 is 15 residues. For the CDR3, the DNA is TGTGCCAGCAGCCAGGGACGGTTGACCTCCTACGAGCAGTACTTC. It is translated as CASSQGRLTSYEQYF.

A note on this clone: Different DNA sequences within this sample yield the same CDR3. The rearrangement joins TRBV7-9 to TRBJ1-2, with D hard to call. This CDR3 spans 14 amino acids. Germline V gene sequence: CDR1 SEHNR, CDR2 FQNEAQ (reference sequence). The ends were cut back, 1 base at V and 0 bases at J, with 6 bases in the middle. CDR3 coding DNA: TGTGCCAGCAGCTTAGGAGGGACTAACTATGGCTACACCTTC. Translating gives CASSLGGTNYGYTF.

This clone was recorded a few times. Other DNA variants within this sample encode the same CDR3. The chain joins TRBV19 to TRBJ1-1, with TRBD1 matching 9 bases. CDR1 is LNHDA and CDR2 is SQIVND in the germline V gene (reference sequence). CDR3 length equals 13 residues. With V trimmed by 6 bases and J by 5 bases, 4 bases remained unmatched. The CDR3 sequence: CASSWDRETEAFF. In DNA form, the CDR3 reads TGTGCCAGTAGCTGGGACAGGGAGACTGAAGCTTTCTTT. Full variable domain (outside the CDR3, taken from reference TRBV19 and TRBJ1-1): DGGITQSPKYLFRKEGQNVTLSCEQNLNHDAMYWYRQDPGQGLRLIYYSQIVNDFQKGDIAEGYSVSREKKESFPLTVTSAQKNPTAFYLCASSWDRETEAFFGQGTRLTVV.

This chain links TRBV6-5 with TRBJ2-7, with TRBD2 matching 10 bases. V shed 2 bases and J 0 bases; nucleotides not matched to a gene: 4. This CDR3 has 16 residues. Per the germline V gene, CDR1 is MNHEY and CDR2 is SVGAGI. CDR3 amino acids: CASSYVLAGSSYEQYF. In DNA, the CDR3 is TGTGCCAGCAGTTACGTACTAGCGGGAAGCTCCTACGAGCAGTACTTC.

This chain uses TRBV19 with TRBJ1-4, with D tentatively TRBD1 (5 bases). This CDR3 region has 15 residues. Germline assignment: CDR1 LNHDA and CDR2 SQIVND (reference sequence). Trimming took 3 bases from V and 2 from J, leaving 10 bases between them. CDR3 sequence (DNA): TGTGCCAGTAGTATGAACGCAGGGACTAATGAAAAACTGTTTTTT. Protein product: CASSMNAGTNEKLFF.

The CDR3 protein is CASSHRKFYEQYF. CDR3 nucleotides: TGTGCCAGCAGCCACAGGAAATTCTACGAGCAGTACTTC. The genes are TRBV6-1 and TRBJ2-7; possibly TRBD1 for D (5 bases). Germline loops: CDR1 MNHNS, CDR2 SASEGT. V was trimmed by 6 bases and J by 3 bases, leaving 12 bases between them. The CDR3 contains 13 residues.

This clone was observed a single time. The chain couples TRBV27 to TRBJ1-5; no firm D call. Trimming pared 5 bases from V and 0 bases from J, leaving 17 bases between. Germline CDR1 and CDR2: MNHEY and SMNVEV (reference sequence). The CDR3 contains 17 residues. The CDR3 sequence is CASSPNPGAYSNQPQHF. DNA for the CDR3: TGTGCCAGCAGTCCAAACCCGGGAGCCTATAGCAATCAGCCCCAGCATTTT.

The CDR3 DNA follows: TGTGCCAGCAGACCAACAGCGACCTACGAGCAGTACTTC. Amino acid sequence: CASRPTATYEQYF. This chain connects TRBV28 to TRBJ2-7; no clear D gene. The CDR3 covers 13 residues. The V gene's germline CDR1 is MDHEN and CDR2 SYDVKM. V was pared by 6 bases and J by 2 bases, with 11 bases between. Together with reference TRBV28 and TRBJ2-7, the CDR3 gives the full variable domain: DVKVTQSSRYLVKRTGEKVFLECVQDMDHENMFWYRQDPGLGLRLIYFSYDVKMKEKGDIPEGYSVSREKKERFSLILESASTNQTSMYLCASRPTATYEQYFGPGTRLTVT.

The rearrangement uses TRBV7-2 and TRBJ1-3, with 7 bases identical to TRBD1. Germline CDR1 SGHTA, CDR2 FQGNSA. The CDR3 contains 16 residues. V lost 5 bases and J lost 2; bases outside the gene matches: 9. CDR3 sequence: CASSLDREGTGNTIYF. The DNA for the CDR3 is TGTGCCAGCAGCCTCGACAGGGAAGGGACTGGAAACACCATATATTTT.

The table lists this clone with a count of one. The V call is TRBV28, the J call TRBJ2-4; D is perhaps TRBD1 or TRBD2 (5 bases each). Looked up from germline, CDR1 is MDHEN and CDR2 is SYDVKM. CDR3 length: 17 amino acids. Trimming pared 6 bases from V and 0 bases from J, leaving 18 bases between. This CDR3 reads CASRAQGVGLAKNIQYF. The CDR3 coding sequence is TGTGCCAGCAGAGCCCAGGGAGTAGGGTTAGCCAAAAACATTCAGTACTTC.

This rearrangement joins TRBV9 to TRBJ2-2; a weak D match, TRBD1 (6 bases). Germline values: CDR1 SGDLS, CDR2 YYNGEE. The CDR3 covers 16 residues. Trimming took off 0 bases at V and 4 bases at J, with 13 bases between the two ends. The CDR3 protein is CASSVGIGTLTGELFF. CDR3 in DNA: TGTGCCAGCAGCGTAGGAATTGGGACACTCACCGGGGAGCTGTTTTTT.

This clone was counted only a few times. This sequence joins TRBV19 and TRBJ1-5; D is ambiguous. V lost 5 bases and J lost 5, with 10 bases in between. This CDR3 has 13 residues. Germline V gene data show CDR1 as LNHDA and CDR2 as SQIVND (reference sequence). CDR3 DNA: TGTGCCAGTAGTCCTTCGTCCTATCAGCCCCAGCATTTT. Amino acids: CASSPSSYQPQHF.

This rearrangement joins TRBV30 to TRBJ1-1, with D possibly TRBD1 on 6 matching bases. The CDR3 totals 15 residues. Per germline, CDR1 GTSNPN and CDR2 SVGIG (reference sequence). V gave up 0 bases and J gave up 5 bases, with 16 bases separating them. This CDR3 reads CAWSVHPRGLTEAFF. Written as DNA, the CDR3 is TGTGCCTGGAGTGTACACCCCAGGGGTTTAACTGAAGCTTTCTTT.

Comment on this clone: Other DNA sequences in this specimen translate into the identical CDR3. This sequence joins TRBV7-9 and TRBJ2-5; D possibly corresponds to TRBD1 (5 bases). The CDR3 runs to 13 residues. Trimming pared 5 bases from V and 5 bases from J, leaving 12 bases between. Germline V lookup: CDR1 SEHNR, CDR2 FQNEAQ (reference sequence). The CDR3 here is CASSPDSRETQYF. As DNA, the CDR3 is TGTGCCAGCAGCCCCGACAGTAGGGAGACCCAGTACTTC.

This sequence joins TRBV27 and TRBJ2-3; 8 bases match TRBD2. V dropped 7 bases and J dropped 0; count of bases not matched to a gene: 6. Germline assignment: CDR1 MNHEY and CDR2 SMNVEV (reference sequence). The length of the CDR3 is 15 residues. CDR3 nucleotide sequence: TGTGCCAGCACTGGGATAGCGGGAAGCACAGATACGCAGTATTTT. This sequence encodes CASTGIAGSTDTQYF.

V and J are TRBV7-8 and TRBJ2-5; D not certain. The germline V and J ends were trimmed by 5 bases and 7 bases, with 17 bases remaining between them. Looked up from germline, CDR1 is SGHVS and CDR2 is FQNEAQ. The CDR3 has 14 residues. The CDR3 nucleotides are TGTGCCAGCAGCCCTATGGTCAGAGCAGCGACCCAGTACTTC. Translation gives CASSPMVRAATQYF.

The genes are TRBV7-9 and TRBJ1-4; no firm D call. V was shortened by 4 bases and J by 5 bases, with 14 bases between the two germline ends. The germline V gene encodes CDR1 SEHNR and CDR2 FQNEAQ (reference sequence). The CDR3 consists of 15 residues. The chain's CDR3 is CASSSHRVPNEKLFF. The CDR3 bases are TGTGCCAGCAGCTCCCACCGGGTACCAAATGAAAAACTGTTTTTT.

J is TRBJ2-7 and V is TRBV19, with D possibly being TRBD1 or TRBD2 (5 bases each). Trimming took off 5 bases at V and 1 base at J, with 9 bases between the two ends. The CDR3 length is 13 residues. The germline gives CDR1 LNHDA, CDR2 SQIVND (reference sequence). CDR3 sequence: CASSLGPSYEQYF. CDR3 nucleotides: TGTGCCAGTAGTTTGGGACCATCCTACGAGCAGTACTTC. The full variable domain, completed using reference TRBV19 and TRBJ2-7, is DGGITQSPKYLFRKEGQNVTLSCEQNLNHDAMYWYRQDPGQGLRLIYYSQIVNDFQKGDIAEGYSVSREKKESFPLTVTSAQKNPTAFYLCASSLGPSYEQYFGPGTRLTVT.

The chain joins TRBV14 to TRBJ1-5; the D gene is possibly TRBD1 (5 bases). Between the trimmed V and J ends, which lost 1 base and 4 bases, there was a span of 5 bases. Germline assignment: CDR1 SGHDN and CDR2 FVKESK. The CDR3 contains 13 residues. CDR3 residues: CASSQGQNQPQHF. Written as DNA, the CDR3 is TGTGCCAGCAGCCAAGGACAGAATCAGCCCCAGCATTTT.

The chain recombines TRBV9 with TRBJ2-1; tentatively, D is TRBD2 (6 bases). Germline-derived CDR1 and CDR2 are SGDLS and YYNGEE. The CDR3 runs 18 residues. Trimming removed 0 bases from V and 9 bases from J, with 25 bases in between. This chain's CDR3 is CASSVALSGGATIGEQFF. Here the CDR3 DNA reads TGTGCCAGCAGCGTAGCCCTCTCTGGCGGGGCTACAATCGGTGAGCAGTTCTTC.

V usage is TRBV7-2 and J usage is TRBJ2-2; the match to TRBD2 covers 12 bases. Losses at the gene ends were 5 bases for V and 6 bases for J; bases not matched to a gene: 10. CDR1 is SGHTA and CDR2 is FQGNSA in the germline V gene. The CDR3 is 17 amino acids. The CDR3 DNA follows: TGTGCCAGCAGCCTAGGGGCTAGCGGGAGGGCCCCCGGGGAGCTGTTTTTT. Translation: CASSLGASGRAPGELFF.